These 6 T cell receptor beta chains were all obtained from the same sample, sequenced in a study of cytomegalovirus exposure and HLA in healthy donors. Researchers ran the PCR with 60 Vbeta and 13 Jbeta primers. TCRdb's copy holds only in-frame clones and misses some; the assay was immunoSEQ multiplex PCR. This sample has 150,000 or so clones, with approximately 82% found just once. The sequenced sample consisted of PBMCs. The receptors stem from a man aged 50 to 60 in good health and CMV-seropositive.

V usage is TRBV6-5 and J usage is TRBJ2-1; TRBD2 aligns across 9 bases. V dropped 4 bases and J dropped 4; count of bases not matched to a gene: 5. This CDR3 region has 15 residues. Germline lookup yields CDR1 MNHEY and CDR2 SVGAGI. This CDR3 reads CASSSQRGAYNEQFF. The CDR3 coding sequence is TGTGCCAGCAGTTCCCAGCGGGGGGCATACAATGAGCAGTTCTTC.

CDR3 region: CASSVRDIYGYTF. The CDR3, as DNA: TGTGCCAGCAGTGTCCGGGACATATATGGCTACACCTTC. The chain uses TRBV6-1 and TRBJ1-2; maybe TRBD1 (6 bases). Germline CDR1 and CDR2: MNHNS and SASEGT. CDR3 length equals 13 residues. The V end was cut by 4 bases, the J end by 5 bases, with 11 bases between.

This sequence joins TRBV19 and TRBJ1-5, with 8 bases identical to TRBD1. The germline gives CDR1 LNHDA, CDR2 SQIVND (reference sequence). The CDR3 length is 14 residues. With V trimmed by 6 bases and J by 4 bases, 5 bases remained unmatched. CDR3 protein: CASRPDRGNQPQHF. CDR3 sequence (DNA): TGTGCCAGTAGGCCTGACAGGGGAAATCAGCCCCAGCATTTT.

This clone occurred once. This chain links TRBV7-9 with TRBJ1-1; 7 positions match TRBD1. The ends lost 5 bases at V and 1 base at J; junction bases unmatched: 1. Germline V gene data show CDR1 as SEHNR and CDR2 as FQNEAQ (reference sequence). CDR3 length: 13 amino acids. The CDR3 DNA reads TGTGCCAGCAGCCGGACAGGGAACACTGAAGCTTTCTTT. Its translation: CASSRTGNTEAFF.

This chain joins TRBV9 and TRBJ2-1, with 12 bases fitting TRBD2. Germline CDR1 reads SGDLS; CDR2 reads YYNGEE. V dropped 2 bases and J dropped 5; count of bases not matched to a gene: 2. The CDR3 covers 15 residues. The CDR3 protein is CASSVTSGGNNEQFF. The CDR3 coding sequence is TGTGCCAGCAGCGTGACTAGCGGGGGAAACAATGAGCAGTTCTTC.

The chain links TRBV18 to TRBJ2-1, with TRBD2 matching over 9 bases. Germline V gives CDR1 KGHSH, CDR2 LQKENI. Unmatched junction bases numbered 6, after V lost 2 bases and J lost 7 bases. The CDR3 is made up of 15 amino acids. CDR3 nucleotide sequence: TGTGCCAGCTCACCAAGGGCGGGGGGGCAGAATGAGCAGTTCTTC. This sequence encodes CASSPRAGGQNEQFF.